This T cell receptor beta chain was sequenced for a study of blood T cells in healthy people across ages. With a J-beta primer mix and a sample-barcoded 5' primer, a second PCR ran about 7 to 12 cycles. TCRdb re-analysed the 5' RACE reads in MiXCR, keeping a single row per CDR3 protein. Counted here are about 1.4 million distinct CDR3 sequences, almost 60% occurring once; the ten biggest clones make up 6.5% to 8.5%. Germline values: CDR1 MNHNY, CDR2 SVGAGI (reference sequence). The CDR3 contains 16 residues. Trimming took off 6 bases at V and 9 bases at J, with 25 bases between the two ends. The clonotype was recovered from a man younger than 35 in good health. Sequenced: blood. The rearrangement uses TRBV6-6 and TRBJ2-3; possibly TRBD1 for D (5 bases). CDR3 nucleotide sequence: TGTGCCAGCAGAACCCCAGGTAGGGGCCAAAAGGGCACGCAGTATTTT. The encoded protein is CASRTPGRGQKGTQYF.